One and the same sample provided the 14 T cell receptor beta chains below, sequenced in a study of OX40 agonist ivuxolimab in advanced cancers. Produced via immunoSEQ multiplex PCR; TCRdb's table is partial and in-frame only. The sample has tens of thousands of clones, 85% seen once. The specimen was CD4+ or CD8+ T cells sorted from blood, collected in a trial of the OX40 agonist ivuxolimab. The receptors derive from an adult with an advanced solid tumor such as melanoma, head and neck, liver or kidney cancer.

The V call is TRBV5-1, the J call TRBJ2-4; the match to TRBD2 covers 10 bases. The trim removed 0 bases at V and 6 bases at J, leaving 0 bases unmatched. CDR1 is SGHRS, CDR2 YFSETQ, per germline. The CDR3 has 14 residues. The CDR3 reads CASSLGLAGNIQYF. The DNA of the CDR3 is TGCGCCAGCAGCTTGGGACTAGCGGGAAACATTCAGTACTTC.

V usage is TRBV11-2 and J usage is TRBJ2-1; 8 bases agree with TRBD2. The CDR3 length is 16 residues. Losses at the gene ends were 2 bases for V and 7 bases for J; bases not matched to a gene: 10. Germline V gene lookup returns CDR1 SGHAT and CDR2 FQNNGV. This CDR3 is CASSLILAGGGNEQFF. The CDR3 nucleotides are TGTGCCAGCAGCTTAATTCTGGCGGGAGGTGGGAATGAGCAGTTCTTC.

This clone was found a few times. V usage is TRBV7-2 and J usage is TRBJ2-3, with D unresolved. Looked up from germline, CDR1 is SGHTA and CDR2 is FQGNSA. Trimming took off 4 bases at V and 7 bases at J, with 9 bases between the two ends. The length of the CDR3 is 12 residues. The chain's CDR3 is CASSSLSYTQYF. CDR3 in DNA: TGTGCCAGCAGCTCACTCAGTTATACGCAGTATTTT.

The V gene is TRBV4-2, the J gene TRBJ2-1, with TRBD2 matching over 10 bases. The CDR3 runs to 16 residues. Trimming at V came to 4 bases and at J to 12 bases, leaving 15 bases not matched to a gene. CDR1 is LGHNA and CDR2 is YNFKEQ in the germline V gene. CDR3 sequence (DNA): TGTGCCAGCAGCCTAGACCCGACTAGCGGGTCGAGGGGGCAGTTCTTC. Translation gives CASSLDPTSGSRGQFF.

The chain carries TRBV5-1 and TRBJ2-2; D is possibly TRBD1 or TRBD2 (5 bases each). Germline loops: CDR1 SGHRS, CDR2 YFSETQ. This CDR3 is 14 amino acids long. Between the trimmed V and J ends, which lost 4 bases and 6 bases, there was a span of 13 bases. DNA for the CDR3: TGCGCCAGCAGCCTGGGACCGGCAGCCGGGGAGCTGTTTTTT. Amino acids: CASSLGPAAGELFF. The variable domain in full, completed from reference TRBV5-1 and TRBJ2-2, reads KAGVTQTPRYLIKTRGQQVTLSCSPISGHRSVSWYQQTPGQGLQFLFEYFSETQRNKGNFPGRFSGRQFSNSRSEMNVSTLELGDSALYLCASSLGPAAGELFFGEGSRLTVL.

In the case of this clone: Other DNA sequences from this sample encode an identical CDR3 as well. The rearrangement joins TRBV5-1 to TRBJ2-5; TRBD2 aligns across 10 bases. The V gene's germline CDR1 is SGHRS and CDR2 YFSETQ. This CDR3 is 14 amino acids long. V gave up 3 bases and J gave up 4 bases; unmatched junction bases: 3. CDR3 bases: TGCGCCAGCAGCTCTAGCGGGAGAGGAGAGACCCAGTACTTC. Protein: CASSSSGRGETQYF.

V and J are TRBV10-2 and TRBJ2-5; D gene ambiguous. Germline values: CDR1 WSHSY, CDR2 SAAADI. Trimming cost V 5 bases and J 3 bases, with 7 bases left between them. The CDR3 totals 12 residues. CDR3 nucleotide sequence: TGCGCCAGCAGTATGAACAAAGAGACCCAGTACTTC. Its protein product is CASSMNKETQYF.

The rearrangement uses TRBV28 and TRBJ2-7; TRBD1 matches at 7 bases. The germline V gene encodes CDR1 MDHEN and CDR2 SYDVKM. Trimming at V came to 6 bases and at J to 0 bases, leaving 17 bases not matched to a gene. This CDR3 spans 18 amino acids. CDR3 sequence: CASSLRGTGTASSYEQYF. For the CDR3, the DNA is TGTGCCAGCAGCCTTAGGGGGACCGGGACAGCATCCTCCTACGAGCAGTACTTC.

Here the CDR3 reads CASSILRSGELFF. The CDR3 nucleotides read TGTGCCAGTAGTATCCTCAGATCCGGGGAGCTGTTTTTT. The chain employs TRBV19 and TRBJ2-2; D is unresolved. CDR1 and CDR2 from the germline V gene are LNHDA and SQIVND (reference sequence). CDR3 length equals 13 residues. Trimming stripped 3 bases from V and 6 bases from J, with 8 bases between.

The chain is built from TRBV5-4 and TRBJ2-7; maybe TRBD2 (5 bases). Germline lookup yields CDR1 SGHNT and CDR2 YYREEE (reference sequence). The V end lost 4 bases, the J end lost 2 bases, and 13 bases lay between the germline ends. The CDR3 extends over 14 amino acids. CDR3 DNA sequence: TGTGCCAGCAGCCTCAAATCGGGGACCTACGAGCAGTACTTC. Amino acids: CASSLKSGTYEQYF.

The V call is TRBV5-1, the J call TRBJ1-3; maybe TRBD1 (5 bases). The CDR3 length is 16 residues. Per germline, CDR1 SGHRS and CDR2 YFSETQ. The V gene lost 4 bases and the J gene lost 0 bases, with 14 bases spanning the gap. Here the CDR3 DNA reads TGCGCCAGCAGCCGCCACGACGGGACCTCTGGAAACACCATATATTTT. Protein sequence: CASSRHDGTSGNTIYF. The full variable domain, its missing parts supplied by reference TRBV5-1 and TRBJ1-3, is KAGVTQTPRYLIKTRGQQVTLSCSPISGHRSVSWYQQTPGQGLQFLFEYFSETQRNKGNFPGRFSGRQFSNSRSEMNVSTLELGDSALYLCASSRHDGTSGNTIYFGEGSWLTVV.

The chain employs TRBV13 and TRBJ2-1; D is uncertain. The germline V gene encodes CDR1 PRHDT and CDR2 FYEKMQ (reference sequence). V shed 2 bases and J shed 8 bases, with 13 bases lying between them. The CDR3 extends over 14 amino acids. DNA for the CDR3: TGTGCCAGCAGCTTACGACCCACGGCGGATGAGCAGTTCTTC. Protein sequence: CASSLRPTADEQFF.

The chain couples TRBV7-2 to TRBJ2-4, with TRBD1 identical over 10 bases. Trimming at V came to 5 bases and at J to 6 bases, leaving 4 bases not matched to a gene. This CDR3 has 14 amino acids. Germline CDR1 and CDR2: SGHTA and FQGNSA. The CDR3, as DNA: TGTGCCAGCAGCCGTCGGACAGGGGGAAACATTCAGTACTTC. As protein: CASSRRTGGNIQYF.

The DNA for the CDR3 is TGTGCCAGCAGCTTCATAGGCGAGGATACGCAGTATTTT. It specifies CASSFIGEDTQYF. The J gene is TRBJ2-3, the V gene TRBV5-4; no firm D call. Germline V lookup: CDR1 SGHNT, CDR2 YYREEE (reference sequence). The CDR3 contains 13 residues. V was clipped by 2 bases and J by 6 bases, with 10 bases between them.